The 4 T cell receptor beta chains presented below share a single source sample, sequenced in a study of graft-versus-host responses after intestinal transplantation. Their antigen targets remain unknown. Produced via immunoSEQ multiplex PCR; TCRdb's table is partial and in-frame only. The sample consists of tens of thousands of clones, 94% of them appearing once. Source: unstimulated CD8+ T cells sorted from spleen or lymph node cells, taken before intestinal transplant. Receptor source: a human donor who received an intestinal transplant.

The chain is built from TRBV7-9 and TRBJ2-3; D is possibly TRBD2 (5 bases). The CDR3 spans 18 residues. The ends were cut back, 3 bases at V and 5 bases at J, with 24 bases in the middle. CDR1 is SEHNR, CDR2 FQNEAQ, per germline (reference sequence). CDR3 protein: CASSFRTSGPNGGDTQYF. CDR3 DNA sequence: TGTGCCAGCAGCTTCCGCACCAGCGGCCCAAACGGTGGAGATACGCAGTATTTT. The full variable domain, its missing parts supplied by reference TRBV7-9 and TRBJ2-3, is DTGVSQNPRHKITKRGQNVTFRCDPISEHNRLYWYRQTLGQGPEFLTYFQNEAQLEKSRLLSDRFSAERPKGSFSTLEIQRTEQGDSAMYLCASSFRTSGPNGGDTQYFGPGTRLTVL.

The CDR3 region is CASSLYSSTDTQYF. The CDR3 DNA sequence: TGTGCCAGCAGCTTATACTCGAGCACAGATACGCAGTATTTT. The rearrangement links TRBV7-6 to TRBJ2-3; D unresolved. V was cut by 2 bases and J by 0 bases, with 6 bases left in between. CDR1 and CDR2 from the germline V gene are SGHVS and FNYEAQ. The CDR3 covers 14 residues. The variable domain in full, with the rest retrieved from reference TRBV7-6 and TRBJ2-3, is GAGVSQSPRYKVTKRGQDVALRCDPISGHVSLYWYRQALGQGPEFLTYFNYEAQQDKSGLPNDRFSAERPEGSISTLTIQRTEQRDSAMYRCASSLYSSTDTQYFGPGTRLTVL.

This chain joins TRBV30 and TRBJ2-7; 10 bases agree with TRBD2. Germline V gene data show CDR1 as GTSNPN and CDR2 as SVGIG (reference sequence). V trimming: 1 base; J trimming: 4 bases; junction bases outside the gene matches: 1. This CDR3 spans 13 amino acids. The CDR3 DNA reads as TGTGCCTGGAGTGCTAGCGGGAGTTACGAGCAGTACTTC. Protein sequence: CAWSASGSYEQYF.

This clone was recorded a few times. This chain connects TRBV7-9 to TRBJ2-2; a weak D match, TRBD1 (6 bases). Germline V lookup: CDR1 SEHNR, CDR2 FQNEAQ (reference sequence). V was shortened by 5 bases and J by 0 bases, with 10 bases between the two germline ends. There are 15 residues in the CDR3. The CDR3, as DNA: TGTGCCAGCAGCGTACAGGGATCGAACACCGGGGAGCTGTTTTTT. Protein: CASSVQGSNTGELFF.